The 22 T cell receptor beta chains reported below all come from one sample, sequenced in a study of T cells in Graves' hyperthyroidism and ophthalmopathy. The CDR3 regions of TCR beta were amplified from RNA transcripts. The HTBI set primed first-round TCR CDR3 RT-PCR. MiXCR, applied by TCRdb to the multiplex PCR reads, yields one record per CDR3 protein. The sample shows 300,000 to 500,000 distinct CDR3 sequences, about 15% of them seen only once. Sequencing was done on a sample of blood. The source is a woman aged 30 to 39 with Graves' hyperthyroidism.

This clonotype has a count of ten or more. The chain has TRBV3-1 and TRBJ2-1, with D unresolved. The CDR3 has 13 amino acids. Germline V gene lookup returns CDR1 LGHDT and CDR2 YNNKEL (reference sequence). The ends were cut back, 0 bases at V and 3 bases at J, with 3 bases in the middle. The CDR3 DNA reads TGTGCCAGCAGCCAAGAACTCTACAATGAGCAGTTCTTC. This gives the protein CASSQELYNEQFF.

The V call is TRBV28, the J call TRBJ1-3; D gene uncertain. CDR1 and CDR2 (germline): MDHEN, SYDVKM. The CDR3 extends over 15 amino acids. The germline V and J ends were trimmed by 5 bases and 0 bases, with 11 bases remaining between them. CDR3 bases: TGTGCCAGCAGTCAGTTCCCGGGCTCTGGAAACACCATATATTTT. It translates to CASSQFPGSGNTIYF. Complete variable domain (other parts from reference TRBV28 and TRBJ1-3): DVKVTQSSRYLVKRTGEKVFLECVQDMDHENMFWYRQDPGLGLRLIYFSYDVKMKEKGDIPEGYSVSREKKERFSLILESASTNQTSMYLCASSQFPGSGNTIYFGEGSWLTVV.

This clonotype showed up many times. The gene calls are TRBV11-2 and TRBJ2-1; 10 bases line up with TRBD2. Germline V CDR1 and CDR2: SGHAT, FQNNGV. J was trimmed by 6 bases and V by 6 bases; bases with no gene match: 8. The CDR3 extends over 15 amino acids. The CDR3 spells CASRPGLAKPNEQFF. The CDR3 DNA follows: TGTGCCAGCAGACCGGGACTAGCGAAACCCAATGAGCAGTTCTTC.

A few counts support this clonotype. The chain carries TRBV9 and TRBJ1-2; maybe TRBD1 (6 bases). The CDR3 is 13 residues long. Germline V gene data show CDR1 as SGDLS and CDR2 as YYNGEE. Trimming left V 3 bases short and J 5 bases short, with 11 bases between. The chain's CDR3 is CASSGQVLYGYTF. CDR3 sequence (DNA): TGTGCCAGCAGCGGACAGGTTCTTTATGGCTACACCTTC. The full variable domain, in which reference TRBV9 and TRBJ1-2 provide the parts outside the CDR3, is DSGVTQTPKHLITATGQRVTLRCSPRSGDLSVYWYQQSLDQGLQFLIQYYNGEERAKGNILERFSAQQFPDLHSELNLSSLELGDSALYFCASSGQVLYGYTFGSGTRLTVV.

At least ten counts were recorded for this clonotype. The rearrangement uses TRBV3-1 and TRBJ1-5, with 8 bases lining up with TRBD1. The CDR3 is made up of 15 amino acids. CDR1 and CDR2 from the germline V gene are LGHDT and YNNKEL (reference sequence). J was trimmed by 5 bases and V by 1 base; bases with no gene match: 4. The CDR3 region is CASSQAPGGDQPQHF. The CDR3 DNA reads as TGTGCCAGCAGCCAAGCTCCAGGGGGCGATCAGCCCCAGCATTTT.

This clonotype appeared a few times. The V call is TRBV27, the J call TRBJ1-5; TRBD1 aligns across 9 bases. Germline V CDR1 and CDR2: MNHEY, SMNVEV (reference sequence). CDR3 length: 16 amino acids. The V segment lost 3 bases and the J segment 1 base; nucleotides outside the gene matches: 4. CDR3 DNA sequence: TGTGCCAGCAGTTTTGTGGGACAGGGCAGCAATCAGCCCCAGCATTTT. Its protein is CASSFVGQGSNQPQHF.

This clonotype has more than one count but fewer than ten. This rearrangement joins TRBV7-2 to TRBJ2-7; no clear D. The V gene's germline CDR1 is SGHTA and CDR2 FQGNSA. V gave up 8 bases and J gave up 3 bases, with 11 bases separating them. The CDR3 runs 12 residues. CDR3 residues: CASGQWGYEQYF. The CDR3 DNA follows: TGTGCCAGCGGTCAGTGGGGCTACGAGCAGTACTTC.

This clonotype was found a few times. This chain links TRBV12-3 or TRBV12-4 with TRBJ2-3; TRBD2 agrees at 9 bases. V trimming: 2 bases; J trimming: 8 bases; junction bases outside the gene matches: 11. The CDR3 is 16 amino acids. Written as DNA, the CDR3 is TGTGCCAGCAGTTTAAGTCCCGTTGCGGGAGGGGGTACGCAGTATTTT. Translated: CASSLSPVAGGGTQYF.

This clonotype was picked up many times. The genes are TRBV28 and TRBJ1-5, with a weak D call TRBD1 (5 bases). The ends were cut back, 6 bases at V and 0 bases at J, with 18 bases in the middle. This CDR3 spans 17 amino acids. The germline gives CDR1 MDHEN, CDR2 SYDVKM. The DNA for the CDR3 is TGTGCCAGCAGCCAAGGGACGGGATGGAATAGCAATCAGCCCCAGCATTTT. It translates to CASSQGTGWNSNQPQHF.

This clonotype was detected a few times. This chain links TRBV11-2 with TRBJ1-5; D gene ambiguous. The CDR3 sequence is 14 residues long. V lost 0 bases to trimming and J lost 3 bases, with 6 bases between them. The germline V gene encodes CDR1 SGHAT and CDR2 FQNNGV. The CDR3 DNA follows: TGTGCCAGCAGCTTAGAGGGGTACAATCAGCCCCAGCATTTT. The encoded protein is CASSLEGYNQPQHF.

This clonotype was observed a handful of times. The rearrangement links TRBV24-1 to TRBJ1-2; no reliable D call. Trimming left V 2 bases short and J 2 bases short, with 2 bases between. The germline V gene encodes CDR1 KGHDR and CDR2 SFDVKD. CDR3 size: 12 residues. In DNA form, the CDR3 reads TGTGCCACCAGTGATTCAAACTATGGCTACACCTTC. It codes for CATSDSNYGYTF.

This clonotype was picked up many times. The gene calls are TRBV5-1 and TRBJ1-6, with D hard to call. Germline lookup yields CDR1 SGHRS and CDR2 YFSETQ. V lost 1 base, J lost 8 bases, and 13 bases lay in between. This CDR3 is built from 15 residues. CDR3 sequence (DNA): TGCGCCAGCAGCTTGAATACGCCCGAGGATTCACCCCTCCACTTT. Translated, it gives CASSLNTPEDSPLHF.

The chain carries TRBV20-1 and TRBJ1-5, with D hard to call. This CDR3 has 14 amino acids. The V gene lost 0 bases and the J gene lost 3 bases, with 9 bases spanning the gap. Germline-derived CDR1 and CDR2 are DFQATT and SNEGSKA (reference sequence). CDR3 bases: TGCAGTGCTAGAGATCGGGCAGTCAATCAGCCCCAGCATTTT. The encoded protein is CSARDRAVNQPQHF.

In its sample, this clonotype was seen a few times. The chain couples TRBV3-1 to TRBJ2-5, with D possibly matching TRBD2 (5 bases). CDR3 length: 16 amino acids. Per germline, CDR1 LGHDT and CDR2 YNNKEL (reference sequence). The ends were cut back, 1 base at V and 1 base at J, with 13 bases in the middle. The CDR3 DNA reads TGTGCCAGCAGCCAAGGGCCTGGAGGAGCCCAAGAGACCCAGTACTTC. Encoded protein: CASSQGPGGAQETQYF.

There are many counts of this clonotype. This chain uses TRBV11-2 with TRBJ1-1; the match to TRBD1 covers 8 bases. This CDR3 region has 16 residues. CDR1 is SGHAT and CDR2 is FQNNGV in the germline V gene. The V segment lost 5 bases and the J segment 0 bases; nucleotides outside the gene matches: 8. Here the CDR3 reads CASSARRDRMNTEAFF. DNA for the CDR3: TGTGCCAGCAGCGCCCGCCGGGACAGGATGAACACTGAAGCTTTCTTT.

This clonotype has ten or more counts. The rearrangement links TRBV5-5 to TRBJ1-5, with D maybe TRBD1 (5 bases). V was shortened by 3 bases and J by 2 bases, with 21 bases between the two germline ends. This CDR3 is 18 amino acids long. Germline assignment: CDR1 SGHKS and CDR2 YYEKEE (reference sequence). The CDR3, as DNA: TGTGCCAGCAGCTCGCGACCTCCCGGGGACCTCGGCAATCAGCCCCAGCATTTT. Translated: CASSSRPPGDLGNQPQHF.

The J gene is TRBJ1-2, the V gene TRBV28, with D possibly TRBD1 on 5 matching bases. The CDR3 covers 13 residues. The V gene lost 2 bases and the J gene lost 4 bases, with 8 bases spanning the gap. CDR1 MDHEN and CDR2 SYDVKM come from the germline V gene. CDR3 loop: CASSLETAYGYTF. In nucleotides, the CDR3 is TGTGCCAGCAGTTTAGAGACAGCCTATGGCTACACCTTC.

The V gene is TRBV6-4, the J gene TRBJ2-7; 7 nucleotides line up with TRBD2. Germline CDR1 and CDR2: MRHNA and SNTAGT. The ends lost 3 bases at V and 3 bases at J; junction bases unmatched: 5. The CDR3 totals 14 residues. CDR3 region: CASSEQLANYEQYF. CDR3 DNA: TGTGCCAGCAGTGAACAACTAGCGAACTACGAGCAGTACTTC.

This clonotype was picked up many times. The rearrangement uses TRBV28 and TRBJ1-5; TRBD1 is a possible D gene (6 bases). V lost 3 bases and J 4 bases, leaving 13 bases between the germline ends. The CDR3 has 15 residues. Per the germline V gene, CDR1 is MDHEN and CDR2 is SYDVKM. The CDR3 nucleotides are TGTGCCAGCAGTTTCCCCGGACAGACAAATCAGCCCCAGCATTTT. Translated: CASSFPGQTNQPQHF.

The table lists this clonotype with many counts. The chain links TRBV24-1 to TRBJ2-4, with TRBD1 identical over 7 bases. The junction had 9 bases not matched to a gene; V was cut back by 4 bases and J by 1 base. The CDR3 has 17 residues. CDR1 is KGHDR and CDR2 is SFDVKD in the germline V gene. The CDR3 here is CATSDSRTGAAKNIQYF. Written as DNA, the CDR3 is TGTGCCACCAGTGACTCACGGACAGGCGCCGCCAAAAACATTCAGTACTTC.

This clonotype has only a few counts. Sequence at one end of the junction differs from germline and may be a read error. This chain joins TRBV6-5 and TRBJ1-5, with D perhaps TRBD1 (6 bases). Germline V lookup: CDR1 MNHEY, CDR2 SVGAGI. CDR3 size: 17 residues. In DNA form, the CDR3 reads TGTGCCAGCAGTTACTCGAGGGCAGGGGACCTCCCTGAGCCCCAGCACTTT. This encodes CASSYSRAGDLPEPQHF.

The genes are TRBV4-1 and TRBJ2-5, with 7 positions matching TRBD2. Germline loops: CDR1 MGHRA, CDR2 YSYEKL. J was trimmed by 1 base and V by 6 bases; bases with no gene match: 5. The CDR3 spans 14 residues. This chain's CDR3 is CASSQTSAQETQYF. The CDR3, as DNA: TGCGCCAGCAGTCAAACTAGCGCCCAAGAGACCCAGTACTTC.